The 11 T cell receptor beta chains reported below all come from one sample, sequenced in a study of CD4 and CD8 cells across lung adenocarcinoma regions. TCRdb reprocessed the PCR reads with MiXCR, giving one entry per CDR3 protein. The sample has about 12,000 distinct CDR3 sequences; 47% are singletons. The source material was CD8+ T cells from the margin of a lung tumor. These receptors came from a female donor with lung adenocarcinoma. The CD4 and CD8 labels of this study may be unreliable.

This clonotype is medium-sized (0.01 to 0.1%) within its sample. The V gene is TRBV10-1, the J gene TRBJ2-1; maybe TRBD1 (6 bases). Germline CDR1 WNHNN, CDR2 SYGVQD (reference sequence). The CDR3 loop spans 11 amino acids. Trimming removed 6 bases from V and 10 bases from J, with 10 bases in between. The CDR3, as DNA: TGCGCCAGCAGCAGGGGCTACGAGCAGTTCTTC. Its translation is CASSRGYEQFF.

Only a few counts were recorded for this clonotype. The CDR3 loop is CASSSLGTAQETQYF. CDR3 DNA: TGCGCCAGCAGCTCCCTTGGGACAGCACAAGAGACCCAGTACTTC. V usage is TRBV5-1 and J usage is TRBJ2-1, with 7 bases lining up with TRBD1. The end of the DNA aligns better with TRBJ2-5, so the J call may be wrong. Germline V gene data show CDR1 as SGHRS and CDR2 as YFSETQ. CDR3 length: 15 amino acids.

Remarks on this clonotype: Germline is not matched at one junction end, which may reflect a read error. DNA for the CDR3: TGTGCCAGCAGTGAAGCCGGGGGGACAGATATTCAGTATTTC. This gives the protein CASSEAGGTDIQYF. V gene TRBV6-1 combines with J gene TRBJ2-3, with D possibly called TRBD1 or TRBD2 (7 bases each). CDR1 and CDR2 (germline): MNHNS, SASEGT. The CDR3 spans 14 residues.

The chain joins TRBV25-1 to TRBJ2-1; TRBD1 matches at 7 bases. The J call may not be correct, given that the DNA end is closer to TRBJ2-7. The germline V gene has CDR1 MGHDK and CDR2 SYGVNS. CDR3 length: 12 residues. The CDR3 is CASDRAYYEQYV. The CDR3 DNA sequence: TGTGCCAGTGACAGGGCCTACTACGAGCAGTACGTC.

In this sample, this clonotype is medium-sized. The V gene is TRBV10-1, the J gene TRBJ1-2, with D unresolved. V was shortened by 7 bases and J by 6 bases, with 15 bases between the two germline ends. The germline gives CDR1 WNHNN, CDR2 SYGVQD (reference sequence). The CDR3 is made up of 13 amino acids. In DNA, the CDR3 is TGCGCCAGCATCAACAGCGAGGCCCATGGCTACACCTTC. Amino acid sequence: CASINSEAHGYTF.

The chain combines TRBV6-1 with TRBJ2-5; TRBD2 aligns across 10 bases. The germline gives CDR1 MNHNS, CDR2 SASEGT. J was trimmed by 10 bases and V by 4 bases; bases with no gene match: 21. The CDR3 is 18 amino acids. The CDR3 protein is CASSGLSGGAACAYVQYF. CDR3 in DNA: TGTGCCAGCAGTGGACTAAGCGGGGGGGCAGCTTGCGCCTACGTCCAGTACTTC.

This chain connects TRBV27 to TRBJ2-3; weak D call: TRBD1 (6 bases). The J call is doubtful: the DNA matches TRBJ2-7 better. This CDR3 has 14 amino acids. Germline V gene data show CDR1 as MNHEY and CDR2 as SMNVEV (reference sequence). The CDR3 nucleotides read TGTGCCGGCCGTGGGGGCGGGTTCAAAGATACGCAGTACTTC. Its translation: CAGRGGGFKDTQYF.

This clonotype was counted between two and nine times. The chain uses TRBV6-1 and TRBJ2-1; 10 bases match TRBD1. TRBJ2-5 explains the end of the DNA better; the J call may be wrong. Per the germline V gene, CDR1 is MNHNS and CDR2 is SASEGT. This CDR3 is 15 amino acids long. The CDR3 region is CASSGGTGVEETQYF. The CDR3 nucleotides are TGTGCCAGCAGTGGTGGGACAGGGGTCGAAGAGACCCAGTACTTC.

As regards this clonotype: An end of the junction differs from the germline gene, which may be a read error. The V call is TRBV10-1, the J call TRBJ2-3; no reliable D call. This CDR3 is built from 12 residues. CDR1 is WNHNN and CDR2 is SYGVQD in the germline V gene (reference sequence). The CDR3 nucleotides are TGCGCCAGCAGTGTGACCCCAGATACCCAGTACTTT. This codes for CASSVTPDTQYF.

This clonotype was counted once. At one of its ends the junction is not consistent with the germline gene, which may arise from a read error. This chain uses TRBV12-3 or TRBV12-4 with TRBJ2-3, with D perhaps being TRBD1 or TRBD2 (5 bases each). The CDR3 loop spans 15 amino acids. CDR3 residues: CASSLGAMGTGTQYF. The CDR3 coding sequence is TGTGCCAGCAGTCTCGGGGCCATGGGCACAGGTACGCAGTATTTT.

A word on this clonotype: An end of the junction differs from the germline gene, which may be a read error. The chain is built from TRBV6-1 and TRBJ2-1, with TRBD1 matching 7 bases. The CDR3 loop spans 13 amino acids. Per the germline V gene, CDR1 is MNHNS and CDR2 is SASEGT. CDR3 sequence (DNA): TGTGTCAGCAGTGTGGACAGGAACGGGGAGCAGTTTTTC. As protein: CVSSVDRNGEQFF.